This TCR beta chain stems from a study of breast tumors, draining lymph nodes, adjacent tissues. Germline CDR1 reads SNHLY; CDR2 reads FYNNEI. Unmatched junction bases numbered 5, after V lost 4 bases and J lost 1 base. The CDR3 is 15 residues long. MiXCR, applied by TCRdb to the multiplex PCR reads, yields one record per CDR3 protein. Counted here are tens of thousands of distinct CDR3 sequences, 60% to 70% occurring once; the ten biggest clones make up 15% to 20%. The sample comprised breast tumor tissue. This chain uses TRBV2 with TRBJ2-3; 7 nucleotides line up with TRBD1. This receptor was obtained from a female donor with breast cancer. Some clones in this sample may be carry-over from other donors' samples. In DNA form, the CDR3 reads TGTGCCAGCAGTGGTAGGACAGGAGGCACAGATACGCAGTATTTT. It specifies CASSGRTGGTDTQYF.